This TCR beta chain was sequenced during a study of glioma-infiltrating T cells after dendritic cell vaccination. Time point described: after dendritic cell vaccination, including at tumor progression/relapse. There are 17 residues in the CDR3. Germline CDR1 is GTSNPN and CDR2 is SVGIG (reference sequence). Trimming cost V 5 bases and J 2 bases; bases outside gene matches: 7. Primers: 60 V beta forward and 13 J beta reverse. Produced via immunoSEQ multiplex PCR; TCRdb's table is partial and in-frame only. The data contain about 100,000 clones, approximately 80% of them seen just once; the ten biggest clones take up 4.5% to 5.5%.

The sample consisted of blood, taken after dendritic cell vaccination. This TCR was sampled from a human donor with glioblastoma. This chain uses TRBV30 with TRBJ2-3, with TRBD2 matching over 16 bases. The CDR3 coding sequence is TGTGCCTGGGGACCGGGACTAGCGGGGGGGTTCACAGATACGCAGTATTTT. This codes for CAWGPGLAGGFTDTQYF.